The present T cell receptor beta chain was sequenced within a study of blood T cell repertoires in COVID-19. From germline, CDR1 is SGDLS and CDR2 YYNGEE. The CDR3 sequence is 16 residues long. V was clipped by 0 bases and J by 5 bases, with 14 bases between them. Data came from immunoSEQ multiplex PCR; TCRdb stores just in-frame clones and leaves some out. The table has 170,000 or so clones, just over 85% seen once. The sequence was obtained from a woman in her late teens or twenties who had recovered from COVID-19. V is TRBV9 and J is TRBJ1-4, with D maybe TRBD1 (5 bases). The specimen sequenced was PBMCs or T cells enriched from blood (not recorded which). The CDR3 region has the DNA TGTGCCAGCAGCGTAGGGGGCGACACAGGAAATGAAAAACTGTTTTTT. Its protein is CASSVGGDTGNEKLFF.